These 21 T cell receptor beta chains were all obtained from the same sample, sequenced in a study of identical twins. In TCRdb, the 5' RACE reads were re-called with MiXCR into one record per CDR3 protein. The table includes hundreds of thousands of distinct CDR3 sequences, 20% to 25% detected once. These same records also appear under a second study, on T cells expressing NK-cell markers.

Sequencing used PBMCs. These receptors were taken from a woman between 18 and 29 years old in good health.

This chain links TRBV20-1 with TRBJ2-4, with D unclear. The CDR3 is made up of 15 amino acids. Deletions cut 5 bases from V and 1 base from J, with 15 bases between. Per the germline V gene, CDR1 is DFQATT and CDR2 is SNEGSKA (reference sequence). The CDR3 coding sequence is TGCAGTGCTGGAACCCCATTAGTGGCCAAAAACATTCAGTACTTC. Its protein is CSAGTPLVAKNIQYF.

This clonotype has a handful of counts. V is TRBV7-8 and J is TRBJ2-1, with 10 bases aligning to TRBD1. Trimming at V came to 5 bases and at J to 4 bases, leaving 11 bases not matched to a gene. Germline values: CDR1 SGHVS, CDR2 FQNEAQ. The CDR3 extends over 17 amino acids. CDR3 loop: CASSRLRDRGAYNEQFF. CDR3 nucleotides: TGTGCCAGCAGCAGGCTCCGGGACAGGGGTGCGTACAATGAGCAGTTCTTC.

This clonotype was seen a few times. The gene calls are TRBV9 and TRBJ2-2, with 11 bases that match TRBD2. The germline V gene encodes CDR1 SGDLS and CDR2 YYNGEE. The junction had 9 bases not matched to a gene; V was cut back by 6 bases and J by 2 bases. The length of the CDR3 is 17 residues. The CDR3 here is CASTDTSGRANTGELFF. CDR3 DNA: TGTGCCAGCACCGATACTAGCGGGAGAGCCAACACCGGGGAGCTGTTTTTT.

V and J are TRBV29-1 and TRBJ1-4; unclear D gene. The CDR3 consists of 14 residues. The germline V and J ends were trimmed by 1 base and 0 bases, with 6 bases remaining between them. Germline V gene data show CDR1 as SQVTM and CDR2 as ANQGSEA. The CDR3 nucleotides read TGCAGCGTTGAAGCACGTGCAACTAATGAAAAACTGTTTTTT. Protein: CSVEARATNEKLFF.

Here the CDR3 reads CASSVVGAGRGDTQYF. CDR3 nucleotides: TGTGCCAGCAGCGTAGTTGGGGCCGGGCGTGGAGATACGCAGTATTTT. The chain links TRBV9 to TRBJ2-3; tentatively, D is TRBD1 (5 bases). The CDR3 is made up of 16 amino acids. V dropped 0 bases and J dropped 5 bases, with 16 bases sitting between them. Germline CDR1 and CDR2: SGDLS and YYNGEE.

The chain is built from TRBV14 and TRBJ2-2; D gene ambiguous. Germline V gene sequence: CDR1 SGHDN, CDR2 FVKESK. V lost 0 bases and J 6 bases, leaving 14 bases between the germline ends. The CDR3 contains 16 residues. The CDR3 DNA sequence: TGTGCCAGCAGCCAAGATCGGAGAACTCGGGCCGGGGAGCTGTTTTTT. Translating it yields CASSQDRRTRAGELFF.

This clonotype has just a few counts. The rearrangement uses TRBV7-2 and TRBJ2-7, with 9 bases aligning to TRBD1. Losses at the gene ends were 1 base for V and 6 bases for J; bases not matched to a gene: 7. This CDR3 region has 15 residues. Looked up from germline, CDR1 is SGHTA and CDR2 is FQGNSA. CDR3 coding DNA: TGTGCCAGCAGCTTAGGGGACAGGGTCCGGGGCGAGCAGTACTTC. Its protein product is CASSLGDRVRGEQYF.

This clonotype was seen many times. The chain links TRBV20-1 to TRBJ2-3, with 9 bases identical to TRBD2. This CDR3 contains 15 residues. Per germline, CDR1 DFQATT and CDR2 SNEGSKA (reference sequence). V gave up 3 bases and J gave up 4 bases; unmatched junction bases: 8. CDR3 protein: CSASWLAGLSDTQYF. In nucleotides, the CDR3 is TGCAGTGCTAGTTGGCTAGCGGGATTATCAGATACGCAGTATTTT.

The rearrangement links TRBV12-3 or TRBV12-4 to TRBJ2-7; D is possibly TRBD1 (5 bases). Between the trimmed V and J ends, which lost 6 bases and 0 bases, there was a span of 15 bases. The CDR3 runs 15 residues. CDR3 bases: TGTGCCAGCAGCCAGACAGATAAATCCTCCTACGAGCAGTACTTC. Its translation: CASSQTDKSSYEQYF.

The chain employs TRBV5-4 and TRBJ2-2; 8 bases line up with TRBD2. The CDR3 runs 15 residues. CDR1 SGHNT and CDR2 YYREEE come from the germline V gene (reference sequence). After removal of 7 bases from V and 2 bases from J, the junction contained 7 bases not matched to a gene. The CDR3: CASGLWTSNTGELFF. CDR3 DNA: TGTGCCAGCGGACTGTGGACTAGCAACACCGGGGAGCTGTTTTTT.

The chain has TRBV12-5 and TRBJ1-1; D uncertain. CDR1 and CDR2 (germline): LGHNT, FRNRAP. This CDR3 is built from 11 residues. The ends were cut back, 1 base at V and 3 bases at J, with 0 bases in the middle. As DNA, the CDR3 is TGTGCTAGTGGTTTGGACACTGAAGCTTTCTTT. It yields the protein CASGLDTEAFF.

This clonotype appeared a few times. The J gene is TRBJ2-5, the V gene TRBV5-1, with 8 bases that match TRBD1. CDR1 is SGHRS and CDR2 is YFSETQ in the germline V gene. CDR3 length equals 18 residues. The junction had 18 bases not matched to a gene; V was cut back by 4 bases and J by 4 bases. This CDR3 is CASSTYGPRTGLGETQYF. In DNA, the CDR3 is TGCGCCAGCAGCACCTACGGGCCCCGGACAGGGTTGGGAGAGACCCAGTACTTC.

V usage is TRBV29-1 and J usage is TRBJ1-4, with TRBD1 as a possible D gene (5 bases). Looked up from germline, CDR1 is SQVTM and CDR2 is ANQGSEA. V gave up 0 bases and J gave up 7 bases, with 15 bases separating them. The CDR3 is made up of 15 amino acids. In DNA, the CDR3 is TGCAGCGTTGAAGAATTGAGTCCGGGGGGTGAAAAACTGTTTTTT. The encoded protein is CSVEELSPGGEKLFF.

This chain uses TRBV5-6 with TRBJ1-6; D call uncertain. The CDR3 sequence is 14 residues long. Germline V gene data show CDR1 as SGHDT and CDR2 as YYEEEE. Deletions cut 4 bases from V and 4 bases from J, with 9 bases between. The CDR3 DNA is TGTGCCAGCAGCCGGAGGGAATATAATTCACCCCTCCACTTT. It specifies CASSRREYNSPLHF.

The rearrangement links TRBV10-3 to TRBJ2-7; 7 bases align to TRBD1. CDR3 length: 12 residues. J lost 0 bases, V lost 10 bases, and 3 bases had no gene match. Germline V lookup: CDR1 ENHRY, CDR2 SYGVKD. The CDR3 DNA follows: TGTGCCAGTGGGACAGTCTCCTACGAGCAGTACTTC. Its translation: CASGTVSYEQYF.

The chain combines TRBV5-6 with TRBJ1-5; TRBD1 matches at 10 bases. The V gene end was trimmed by 3 bases and the J gene end by 0 bases; junction bases not matched to a gene: 6. Germline lookup yields CDR1 SGHDT and CDR2 YYEEEE. The CDR3 covers 17 residues. The CDR3 bases are TGTGCCAGCAGCTACCGGGACAGGGGTTATAGCAATCAGCCCCAGCATTTT. Its translation is CASSYRDRGYSNQPQHF.

In this sample, this clonotype turned up a few times. The V gene is TRBV6-1, the J gene TRBJ2-6, with 8 bases aligning to TRBD1. The CDR3 runs 15 residues. Germline trimming cut 8 bases from V and 0 bases from J; bases unmatched to any gene: 3. The germline gives CDR1 MNHNS, CDR2 SASEGT. The CDR3 nucleotides read TGTGCCAGCGGACAGGGACACTCTGGGGCCAACGTCCTGACTTTC. Its translation is CASGQGHSGANVLTF.

This clonotype came up a few times. The chain couples TRBV20-1 to TRBJ2-3, with 7 bases that match TRBD2. The CDR3 extends over 15 amino acids. J gave up 3 bases and V 6 bases, and 12 bases lay outside the gene matches. Germline-derived CDR1 and CDR2 are DFQATT and SNEGSKA (reference sequence). CDR3 nucleotides: TGCAGTGCCCCCCCAACGGGAGGAGGGACAGATACGCAGTATTTT. It codes for CSAPPTGGGTDTQYF.

This clonotype was detected many times. The chain recombines TRBV6-1 with TRBJ2-5; D might be TRBD1 (6 bases). Per germline, CDR1 MNHNS and CDR2 SASEGT. Trimming took off 7 bases at V and 4 bases at J, with 13 bases between the two ends. The CDR3 extends over 13 amino acids. The CDR3 coding sequence is TGTGCCAGCAACAGGGATAACCGAGAGACCCAGTACTTC. Its protein product is CASNRDNRETQYF.

This clonotype was found a few times. V gene TRBV9 combines with J gene TRBJ1-2, with D tentatively TRBD1 (6 bases). V gave up 4 bases and J gave up 4 bases, with 17 bases separating them. The CDR3 is made up of 15 amino acids. CDR1 SGDLS and CDR2 YYNGEE come from the germline V gene. CDR3 DNA: TGTGCCAGCAGCCCCCGCCCGACAGGCGCCTATGGCTACACCTTC. This translates into CASSPRPTGAYGYTF.

This clonotype appeared a few times. CDR3 coding DNA: TGTGCCAGCAGCTATCAGGACGGAACCTACGAGCAGTACTTC. Translated: CASSYQDGTYEQYF. The genes are TRBV7-2 and TRBJ2-7; no reliable D call. The CDR3 is 14 residues long. Germline CDR1 SGHTA, CDR2 FQGNSA. With 4 bases removed from V and 2 bases from J, the gap between germline ends came to 12 bases.